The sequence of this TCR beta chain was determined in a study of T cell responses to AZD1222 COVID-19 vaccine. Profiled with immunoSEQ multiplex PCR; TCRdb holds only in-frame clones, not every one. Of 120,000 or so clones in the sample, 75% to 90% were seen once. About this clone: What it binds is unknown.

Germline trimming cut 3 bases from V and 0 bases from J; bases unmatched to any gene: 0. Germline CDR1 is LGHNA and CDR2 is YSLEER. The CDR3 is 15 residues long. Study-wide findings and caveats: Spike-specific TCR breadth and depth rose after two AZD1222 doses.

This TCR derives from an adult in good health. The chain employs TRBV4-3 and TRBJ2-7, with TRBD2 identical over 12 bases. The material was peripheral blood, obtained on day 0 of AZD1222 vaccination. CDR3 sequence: CASSQGLAGSYEQYF. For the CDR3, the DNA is TGCGCCAGCAGCCAGGGACTAGCGGGCTCCTACGAGCAGTACTTC.